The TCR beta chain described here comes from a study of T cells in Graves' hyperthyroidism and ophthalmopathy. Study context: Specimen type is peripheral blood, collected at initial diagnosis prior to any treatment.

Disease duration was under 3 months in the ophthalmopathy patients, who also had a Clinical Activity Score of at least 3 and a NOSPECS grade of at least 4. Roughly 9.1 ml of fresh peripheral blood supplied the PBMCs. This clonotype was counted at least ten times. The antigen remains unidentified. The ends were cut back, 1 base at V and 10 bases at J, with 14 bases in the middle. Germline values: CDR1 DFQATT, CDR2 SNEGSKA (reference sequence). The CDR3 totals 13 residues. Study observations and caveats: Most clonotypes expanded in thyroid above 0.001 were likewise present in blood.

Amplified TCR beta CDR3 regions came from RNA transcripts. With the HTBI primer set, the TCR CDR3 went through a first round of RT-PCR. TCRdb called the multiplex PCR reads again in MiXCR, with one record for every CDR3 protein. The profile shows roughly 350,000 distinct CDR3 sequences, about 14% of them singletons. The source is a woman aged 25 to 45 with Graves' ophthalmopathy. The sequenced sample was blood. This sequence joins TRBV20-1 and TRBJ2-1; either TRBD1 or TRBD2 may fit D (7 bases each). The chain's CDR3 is CSARAGGAGEQFF. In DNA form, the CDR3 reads TGCAGTGCTAGAGCAGGGGGGGCCGGGGAGCAGTTCTTC.